The 5 T cell receptor beta chains given below trace back to one sample, sequenced in a study of human T cells and chemical hapten exposure. The study extracted total RNA from unfractionated whole blood. During construction of the library, unique molecular identifiers were attached to individual cDNA molecules for quantitative, reproducible TCR counting. TCRdb independently ran MiXCR on the reads; one entry per CDR3 protein. The data show 100,000 to 150,000 distinct CDR3 sequences, over 6.5% seen once. Sequences were obtained from whole blood. These receptors all come from a human donor in good health. Some clones in this sample may be carry-over from other donors' samples.

The chain links TRBV7-9 to TRBJ2-1, with 13 bases aligning to TRBD2. Germline trimming cut 7 bases from V and 5 bases from J; bases unmatched to any gene: 17. The CDR3 extends over 19 amino acids. Per the germline V gene, CDR1 is SEHNR and CDR2 is FQNEAQ (reference sequence). CDR3 sequence reads: CASTPRGLLAGGPNNEQFF. The CDR3 DNA sequence: TGTGCCAGCACCCCCCGTGGATTACTAGCGGGAGGGCCTAACAATGAGCAGTTCTTC.

The chain couples TRBV5-4 to TRBJ2-1; 8 nucleotides line up with TRBD1. With 0 bases clipped from V and 0 bases from J, the junction kept 8 bases outside the gene matches. The CDR3 runs 18 residues. Germline CDR1 is SGHNT and CDR2 is YYREEE (reference sequence). CDR3 residues: CASSLVGDRRYSYNEQFF. For the CDR3, the DNA is TGTGCCAGCAGCTTGGTGGGGGACAGGAGATACTCCTACAATGAGCAGTTCTTC.

A note on this clonotype: This could be a read error, since a much larger clone is one nucleotide away. V and J are TRBV6-1 and TRBJ1-1; D gene uncertain. Germline loops: CDR1 MNHNS, CDR2 SASEGT. This CDR3 spans 13 amino acids. Here the CDR3 reads CVSSEQRNTEAFF. As DNA, the CDR3 is TGTGTCAGCAGTGAACAGAGGAACACTGAAGCTTTCTTT.

The V gene is TRBV11-2, the J gene TRBJ2-7; possible D gene TRBD1, 7 bases. CDR1 and CDR2 (germline): SGHAT, FQNNGV. V was trimmed by 3 bases and J by 7 bases, leaving 13 bases between them. There are 13 residues in the CDR3. CDR3 nucleotides: TGTGCCAGCAGCTTCTCCAGGGGGAGGGAGCAGTACTTC. Residues: CASSFSRGREQYF.

The V gene is TRBV10-3, the J gene TRBJ2-3; 12 nucleotides align to TRBD2. The CDR3 has 16 residues. The ends lost 0 bases at V and 3 bases at J; junction bases unmatched: 1. From germline, CDR1 is ENHRY and CDR2 SYGVKD. CDR3 region: CAISESLAGGTDTQYF. As DNA, the CDR3 is TGTGCCATCAGTGAGTCACTAGCGGGGGGTACAGATACGCAGTATTTT.